This T cell receptor (beta chain) was recorded in a study of human T cells and chemical hapten exposure. The wider study: Sensitization involved placing 2% DPC onto a roughly 2 cm by roughly 2 cm region of upper inner arm skin.

Time point described: patch test 3, about 24 weeks after DPC sensitization. Treatment noted: therapeutic diphenylcyclopropenone sensitization with weekly scalp DPC. The study used a library that attached unique molecular identifiers to individual cDNA molecules. In TCRdb, the RACE reads were re-called with MiXCR into one record per CDR3 protein. The sample records 97,000 or so distinct CDR3 sequences, about 28% being singletons. There are 17 residues in the CDR3. With 5 bases clipped from V and 5 bases from J, the junction kept 14 bases outside the gene matches. Germline values: CDR1 PRHDT, CDR2 FYEKMQ (reference sequence). Study outcomes and limitations: Significantly more large CDR3 similarity clusters arose among expanded TCRs than among controls.

As to this clonotype: What it binds is not known.

The chain recombines TRBV13 with TRBJ2-2, with 7 positions matching TRBD2. The sequenced sample was whole blood, obtained in connection with sensitization to the hapten diphenylcyclopropenone (DPC). The source is a man aged 40-49 years with alopecia areata. Some clones in this sample may be carry-over from other donors' samples. The DNA for the CDR3 is TGTGCCAGCAGCCCCTGGGGCAGCGGGACGATAACCGGGGAGCTGTTTTTT. The encoded protein is CASSPWGSGTITGELFF. The full variable domain, its missing parts supplied by reference TRBV13 and TRBJ2-2, is AAGVIQSPRHLIKEKRETATLKCYPIPRHDTVYWYQQGPGQDPQFLISFYEKMQSDKGSIPDRFSAQQFSDYHSELNMSSLELGDSALYFCASSPWGSGTITGELFFGEGSRLTVL.